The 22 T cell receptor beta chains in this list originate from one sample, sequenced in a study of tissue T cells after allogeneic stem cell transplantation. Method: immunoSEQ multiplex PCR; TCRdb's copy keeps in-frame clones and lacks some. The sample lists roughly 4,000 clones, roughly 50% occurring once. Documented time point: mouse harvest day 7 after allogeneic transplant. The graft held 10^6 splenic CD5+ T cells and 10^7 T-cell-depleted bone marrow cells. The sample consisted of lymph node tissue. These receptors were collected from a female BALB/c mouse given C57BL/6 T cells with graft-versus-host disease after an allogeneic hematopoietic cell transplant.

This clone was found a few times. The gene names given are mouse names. CDR3 amino acids: CASSFWGNQDTQYF. CDR3 DNA, as far as it was read: TGTGCAAGCAGCTTCTGGGGGAACCAAGACACCCAGTAC. The chain joins TRBV16 to TRBJ2-5; 7 nucleotides agree with TRBD2. The CDR3 is cut off 1 residue early in the read; its end comes from the germline J gene. Germline lookup yields CDR1 SGHSA and CDR2 FRNQAP. With 3 bases clipped from V and 0 bases from J, the junction kept 0 bases outside the gene matches. The CDR3 spans 14 residues.

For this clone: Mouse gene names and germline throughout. This CDR3 is CASSLSQGSNERLFF. Incomplete CDR3 DNA: TGTGCCAGCAGTCTGTCGCAGGGATCCAACGAAAGATTATTT. The chain is built from TRBV26 and TRBJ1-4, with D possibly being TRBD1 (5 bases). The CDR3 extends 1 residue past the end of the read, so its final part is completed from the germline J gene. This CDR3 contains 15 residues. CDR1 and CDR2 from the germline V gene are KGHPV and FQNQEV (reference sequence). The V end lost 0 bases, the J end lost 2 bases, and 7 bases lay between the germline ends.

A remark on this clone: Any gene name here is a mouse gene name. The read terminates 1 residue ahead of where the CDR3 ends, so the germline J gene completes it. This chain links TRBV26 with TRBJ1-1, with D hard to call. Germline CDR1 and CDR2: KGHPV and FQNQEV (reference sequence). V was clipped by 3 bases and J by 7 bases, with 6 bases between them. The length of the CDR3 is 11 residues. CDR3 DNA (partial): TGTGCCAGCAGTCTTGGCCTAGAAGTCTTC. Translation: CASSLGLEVF. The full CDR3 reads CASSLGLEVFF.

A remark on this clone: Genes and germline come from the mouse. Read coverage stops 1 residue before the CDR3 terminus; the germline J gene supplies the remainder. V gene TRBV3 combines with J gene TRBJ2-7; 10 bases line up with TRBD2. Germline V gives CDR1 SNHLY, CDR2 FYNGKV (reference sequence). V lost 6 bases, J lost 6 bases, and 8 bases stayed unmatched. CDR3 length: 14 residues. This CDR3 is CASRRGTGEGEQYF. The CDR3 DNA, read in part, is TGTGCCAGCAGAAGGGGGACTGGGGAGGGTGAACAGTAC.

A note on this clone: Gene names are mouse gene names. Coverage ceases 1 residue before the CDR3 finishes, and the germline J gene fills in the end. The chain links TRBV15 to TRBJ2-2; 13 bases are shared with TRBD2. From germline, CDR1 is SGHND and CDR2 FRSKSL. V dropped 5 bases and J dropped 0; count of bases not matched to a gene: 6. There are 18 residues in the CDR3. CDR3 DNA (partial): TGTGCCAGCAGTCCGGGACTGGGGGGGGGTGCAAACACCGGGCAGCTCTAC. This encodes CASSPGLGGGANTGQLY. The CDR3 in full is CASSPGLGGGANTGQLYF.

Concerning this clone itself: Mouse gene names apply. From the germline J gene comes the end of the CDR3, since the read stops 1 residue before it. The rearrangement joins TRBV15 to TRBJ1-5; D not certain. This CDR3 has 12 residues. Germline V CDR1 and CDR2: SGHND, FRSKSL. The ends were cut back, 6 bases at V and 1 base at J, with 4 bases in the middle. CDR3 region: CASRTNNQAPLF. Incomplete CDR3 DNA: TGTGCCAGCAGGACGAACAACCAGGCTCCGCTT.

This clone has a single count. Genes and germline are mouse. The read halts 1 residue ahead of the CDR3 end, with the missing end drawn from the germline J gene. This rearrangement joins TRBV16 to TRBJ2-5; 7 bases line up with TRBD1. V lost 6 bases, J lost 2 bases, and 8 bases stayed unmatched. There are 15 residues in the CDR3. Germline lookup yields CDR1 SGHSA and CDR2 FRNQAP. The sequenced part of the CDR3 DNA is TGTGCAAGCAGTTCCCTACAGGGGCTCCAAGACACCCAGTAC. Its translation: CASSSLQGLQDTQY. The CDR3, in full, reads CASSSLQGLQDTQYF.

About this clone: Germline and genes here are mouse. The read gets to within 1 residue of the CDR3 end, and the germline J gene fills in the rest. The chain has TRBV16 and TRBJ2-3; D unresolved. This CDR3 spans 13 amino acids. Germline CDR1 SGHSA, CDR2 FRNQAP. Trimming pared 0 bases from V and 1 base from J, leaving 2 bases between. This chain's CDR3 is CASSLDGAETLYF. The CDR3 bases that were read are TGTGCAAGCAGCTTAGACGGTGCAGAAACGCTGTAT.

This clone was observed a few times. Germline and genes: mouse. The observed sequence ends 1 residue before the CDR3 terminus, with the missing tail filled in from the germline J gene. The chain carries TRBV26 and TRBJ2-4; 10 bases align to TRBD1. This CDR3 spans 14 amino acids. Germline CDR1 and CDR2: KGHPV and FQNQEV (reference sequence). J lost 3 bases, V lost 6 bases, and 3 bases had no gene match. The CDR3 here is CASRGQGIQNTLYF. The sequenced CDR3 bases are TGTGCCAGCAGGGGACAGGGGATCCAAAACACCTTGTAC.

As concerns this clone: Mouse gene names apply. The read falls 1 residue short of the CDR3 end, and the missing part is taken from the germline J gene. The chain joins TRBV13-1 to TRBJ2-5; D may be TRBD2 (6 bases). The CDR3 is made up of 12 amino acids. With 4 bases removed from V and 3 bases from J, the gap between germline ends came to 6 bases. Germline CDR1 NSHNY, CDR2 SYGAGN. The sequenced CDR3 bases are TGTGCCAGCAGTCTGGGGCAAGACACCCAGTAC. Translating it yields CASSLGQDTQY. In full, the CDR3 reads CASSLGQDTQYF.

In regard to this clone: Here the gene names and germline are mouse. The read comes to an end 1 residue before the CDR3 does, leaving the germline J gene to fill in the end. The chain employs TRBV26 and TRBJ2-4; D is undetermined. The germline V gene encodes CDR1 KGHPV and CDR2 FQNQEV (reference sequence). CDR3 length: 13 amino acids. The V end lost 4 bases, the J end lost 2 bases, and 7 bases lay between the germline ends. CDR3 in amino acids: CASSQAIQNTLYF. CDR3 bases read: TGTGCCAGCAGTCAAGCAATTCAAAACACCTTGTAC.

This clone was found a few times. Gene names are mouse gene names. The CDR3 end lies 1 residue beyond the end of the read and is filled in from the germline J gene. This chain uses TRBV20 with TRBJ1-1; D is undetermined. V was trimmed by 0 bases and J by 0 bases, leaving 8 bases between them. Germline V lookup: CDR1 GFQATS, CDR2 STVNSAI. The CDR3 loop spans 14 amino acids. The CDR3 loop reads CGARDPRTNTEVFF. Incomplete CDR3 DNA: TGTGGTGCTAGGGATCCCAGAACAAACACAGAAGTCTTC.

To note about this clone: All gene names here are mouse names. This chain's CDR3 is CASSQETGSEQYF. Incomplete CDR3 DNA: TGTGCCAGCAGCCAAGAGACAGGGAGTGAACAGTAC. The chain recombines TRBV5 with TRBJ2-7, with 7 bases matching TRBD1. The read gets to within 1 residue of the CDR3 end, and the germline J gene fills in the rest. With V trimmed by 0 bases and J by 6 bases, 2 bases remained unmatched. This CDR3 has 13 amino acids. Germline-derived CDR1 and CDR2 are LGHNA and YNLKQL (reference sequence).

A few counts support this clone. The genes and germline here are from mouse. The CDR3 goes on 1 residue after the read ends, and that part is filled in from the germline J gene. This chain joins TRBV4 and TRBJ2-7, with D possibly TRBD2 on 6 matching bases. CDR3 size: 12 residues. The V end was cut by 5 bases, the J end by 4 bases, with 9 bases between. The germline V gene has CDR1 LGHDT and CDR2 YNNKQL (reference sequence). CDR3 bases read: TGTGCCAGCAGCCGACTGGTTTATGAACAGTAC. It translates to CASSRLVYEQY. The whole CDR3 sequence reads CASSRLVYEQYF.

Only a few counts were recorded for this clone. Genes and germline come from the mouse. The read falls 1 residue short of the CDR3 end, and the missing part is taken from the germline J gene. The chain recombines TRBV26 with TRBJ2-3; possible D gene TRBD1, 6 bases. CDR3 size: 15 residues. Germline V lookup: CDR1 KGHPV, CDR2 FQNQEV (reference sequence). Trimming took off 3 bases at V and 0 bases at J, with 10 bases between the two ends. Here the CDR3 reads CASSLGTSSAETLYF. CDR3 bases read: TGTGCCAGCAGTCTCGGGACATCTAGTGCAGAAACGCTGTAT. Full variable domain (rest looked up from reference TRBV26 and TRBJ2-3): NSKVIQTPRYLVKGQGQKAKMRCIPEKGHPVVFWYQQNKNNEFKFLINFQNQEVLQQIDMTEKRFSAECPSNSPCSLEIQSSEAGDSALYLCASSLGTSSAETLYFGSGTRLTVL.

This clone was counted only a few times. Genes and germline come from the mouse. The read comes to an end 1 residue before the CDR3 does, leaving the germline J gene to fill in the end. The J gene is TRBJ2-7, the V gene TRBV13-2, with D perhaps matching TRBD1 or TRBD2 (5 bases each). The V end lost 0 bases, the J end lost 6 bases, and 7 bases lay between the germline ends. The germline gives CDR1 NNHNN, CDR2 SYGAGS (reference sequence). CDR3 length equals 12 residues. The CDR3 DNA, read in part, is TGTGCCAGCGGTGATGGGGGGTTTGAACAGTAC. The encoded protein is CASGDGGFEQY. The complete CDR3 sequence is CASGDGGFEQYF.

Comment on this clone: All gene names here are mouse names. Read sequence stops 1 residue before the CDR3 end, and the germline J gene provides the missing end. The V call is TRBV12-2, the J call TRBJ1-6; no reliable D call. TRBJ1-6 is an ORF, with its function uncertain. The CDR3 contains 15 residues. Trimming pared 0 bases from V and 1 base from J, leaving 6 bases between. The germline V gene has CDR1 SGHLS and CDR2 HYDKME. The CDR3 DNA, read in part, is TGTGCCAGCTCTCTCGCGGGGTCCTATAATTCGCCCCTCTAC. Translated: CASSLAGSYNSPLY. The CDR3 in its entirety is CASSLAGSYNSPLYF.

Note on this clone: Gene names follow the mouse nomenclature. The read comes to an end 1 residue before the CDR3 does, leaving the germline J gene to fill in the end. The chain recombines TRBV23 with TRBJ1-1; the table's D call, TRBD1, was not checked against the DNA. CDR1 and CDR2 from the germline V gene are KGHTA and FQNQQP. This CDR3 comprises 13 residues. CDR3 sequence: CSSSQSQGKGVFF. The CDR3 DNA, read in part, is TGCTCCAGCAGTCAATCCCAGGGGAAAGGAGTCTTC.

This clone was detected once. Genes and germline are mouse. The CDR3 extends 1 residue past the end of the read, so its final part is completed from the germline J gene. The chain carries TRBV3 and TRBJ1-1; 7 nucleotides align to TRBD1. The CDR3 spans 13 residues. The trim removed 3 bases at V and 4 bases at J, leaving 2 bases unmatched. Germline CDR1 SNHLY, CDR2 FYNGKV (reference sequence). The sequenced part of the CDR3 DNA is TGTGCCAGCAGCTTCGCAGGGGGCACAGAAGTCTTC. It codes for CASSFAGGTEVF. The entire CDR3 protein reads CASSFAGGTEVFF.

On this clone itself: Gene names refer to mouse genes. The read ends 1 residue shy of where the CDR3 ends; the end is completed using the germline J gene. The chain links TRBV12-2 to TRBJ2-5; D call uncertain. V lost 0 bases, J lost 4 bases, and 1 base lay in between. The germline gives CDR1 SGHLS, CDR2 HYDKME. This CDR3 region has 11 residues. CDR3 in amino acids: CASSLEDTQYF. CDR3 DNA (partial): TGTGCCAGCTCTCTCGAAGACACCCAGTAC.

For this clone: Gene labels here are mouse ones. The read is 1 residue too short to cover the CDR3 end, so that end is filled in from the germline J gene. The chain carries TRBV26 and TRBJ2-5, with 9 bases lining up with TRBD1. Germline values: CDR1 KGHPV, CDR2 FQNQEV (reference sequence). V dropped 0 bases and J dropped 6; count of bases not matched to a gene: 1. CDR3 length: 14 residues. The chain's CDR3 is CASSLSQGADTQYF. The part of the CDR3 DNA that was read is TGTGCCAGCAGTCTGTCACAGGGGGCGGACACCCAGTAC.

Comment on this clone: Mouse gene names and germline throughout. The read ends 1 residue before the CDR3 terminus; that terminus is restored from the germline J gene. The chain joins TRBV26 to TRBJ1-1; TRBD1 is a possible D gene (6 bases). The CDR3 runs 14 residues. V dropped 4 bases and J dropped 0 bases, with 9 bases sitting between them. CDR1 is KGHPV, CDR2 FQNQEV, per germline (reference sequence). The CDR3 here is CASSQGQANTEVFF. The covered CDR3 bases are TGTGCCAGCAGTCAGGGACAAGCAAACACAGAAGTCTTC.